This T cell receptor (beta chain) came from a study of cytomegalovirus exposure and HLA in healthy donors. In this sample, this clone turned up once. The germline V gene encodes CDR1 KGHSH and CDR2 LQKENI. The CDR3 is 17 amino acids. The V and J ends lost 2 bases and 5 bases respectively, with 19 bases between them. PCR used 60 Vbeta primers and 13 Jbeta primers. Repertoires were generated with immunoSEQ multiplex PCR, while TCRdb's copy carries only in-frame clones and drops some. This sample has around 110,000 clones, with around 80% found just once. V and J are TRBV18 and TRBJ2-1, with D maybe TRBD1 (6 bases). This sequence originates from a man under 40 in good health and CMV-seropositive. Sequenced material: PBMCs. This CDR3 reads CASSPLGIQGKNNEQFF. For the CDR3, the DNA is TGTGCCAGCTCACCATTGGGGATACAGGGAAAAAACAATGAGCAGTTCTTC.